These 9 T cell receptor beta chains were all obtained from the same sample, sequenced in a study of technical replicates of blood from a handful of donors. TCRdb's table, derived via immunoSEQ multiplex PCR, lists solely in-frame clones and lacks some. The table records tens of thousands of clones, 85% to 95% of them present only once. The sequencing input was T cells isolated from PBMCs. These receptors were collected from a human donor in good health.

This CDR3 reads CASSSFNRQGANEQYF. The CDR3 nucleotides are TGTGCCAGCAGCTCGTTCAATAGACAGGGGGCAAACGAGCAGTACTTC. V gene TRBV5-6 combines with J gene TRBJ2-7, with 10 bases identical to TRBD1. CDR3 length: 16 residues. Germline CDR1 reads SGHDT; CDR2 reads YYEEEE. J lost 5 bases, V lost 3 bases, and 11 bases had no gene match.

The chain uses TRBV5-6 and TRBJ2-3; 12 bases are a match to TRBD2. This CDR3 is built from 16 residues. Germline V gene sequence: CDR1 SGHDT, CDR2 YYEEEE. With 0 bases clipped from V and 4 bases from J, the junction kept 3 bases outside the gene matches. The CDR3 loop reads CASSLGLAGDADTQYF. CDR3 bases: TGTGCCAGCAGCTTGGGACTAGCGGGAGATGCAGATACGCAGTATTTT.

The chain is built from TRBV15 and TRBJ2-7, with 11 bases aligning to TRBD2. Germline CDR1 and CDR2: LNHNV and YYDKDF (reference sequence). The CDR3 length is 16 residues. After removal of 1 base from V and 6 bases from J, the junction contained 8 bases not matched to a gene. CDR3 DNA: TGTGCCACCAGCAGAGGAGCTAGCGGGAGGTTGGGCGAGCAGTACTTC. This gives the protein CATSRGASGRLGEQYF.

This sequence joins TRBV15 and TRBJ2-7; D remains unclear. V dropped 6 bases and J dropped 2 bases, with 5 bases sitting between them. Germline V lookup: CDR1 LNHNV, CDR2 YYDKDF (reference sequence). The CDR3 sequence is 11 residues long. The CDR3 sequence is CATRQTYEQYF. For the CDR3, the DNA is TGTGCCACCAGACAAACCTACGAGCAGTACTTC.

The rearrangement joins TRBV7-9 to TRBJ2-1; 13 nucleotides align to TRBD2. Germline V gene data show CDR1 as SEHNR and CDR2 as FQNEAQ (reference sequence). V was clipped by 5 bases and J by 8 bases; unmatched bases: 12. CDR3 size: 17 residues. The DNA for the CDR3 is TGTGCCAGCAGCCTAGGACTAGCGGGAGTAATTGCCTATGAGCAGTTCTTC. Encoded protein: CASSLGLAGVIAYEQFF. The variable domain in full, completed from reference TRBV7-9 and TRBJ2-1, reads DTGVSQNPRHKITKRGQNVTFRCDPISEHNRLYWYRQTLGQGPEFLTYFQNEAQLEKSRLLSDRFSAERPKGSFSTLEIQRTEQGDSAMYLCASSLGLAGVIAYEQFFGPGTRLTVL.

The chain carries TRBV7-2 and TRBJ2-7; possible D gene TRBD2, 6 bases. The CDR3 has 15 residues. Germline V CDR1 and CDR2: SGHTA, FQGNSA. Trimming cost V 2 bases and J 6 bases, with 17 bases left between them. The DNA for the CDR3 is TGTGCCAGCAGCTTACTATCAGGAGGGAGCTTCGAGCAGTACTTC. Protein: CASSLLSGGSFEQYF.

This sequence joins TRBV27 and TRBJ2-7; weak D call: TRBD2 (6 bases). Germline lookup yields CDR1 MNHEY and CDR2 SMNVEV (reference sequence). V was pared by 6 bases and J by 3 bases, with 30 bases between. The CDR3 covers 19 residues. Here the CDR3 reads CASSIVGLTYKIGGYEQYF. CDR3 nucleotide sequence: TGTGCCAGCAGCATTGTTGGACTAACTTACAAAATCGGAGGCTACGAGCAGTACTTC.

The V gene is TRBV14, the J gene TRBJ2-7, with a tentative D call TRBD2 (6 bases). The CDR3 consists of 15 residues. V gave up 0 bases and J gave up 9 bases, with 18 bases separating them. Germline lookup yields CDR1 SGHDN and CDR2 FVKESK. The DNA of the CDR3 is TGTGCCAGCAGCCAAGAAGTCGGAACAGCGGGCGGGCAGTACTTC. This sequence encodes CASSQEVGTAGGQYF.

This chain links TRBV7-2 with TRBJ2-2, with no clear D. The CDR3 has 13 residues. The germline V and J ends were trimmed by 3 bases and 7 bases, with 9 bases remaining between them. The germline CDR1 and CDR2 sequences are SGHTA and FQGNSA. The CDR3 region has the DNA TGTGCCAGCAGCTTCTTCACTGGCGGGGAGCTGTTTTTT. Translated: CASSFFTGGELFF. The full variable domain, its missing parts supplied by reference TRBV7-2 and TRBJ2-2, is GAGVSQSPSNKVTEKGKDVELRCDPISGHTALYWYRQSLGQGLEFLIYFQGNSAPDKSGLPSDRFSAERTGGSVSTLTIQRTQQEDSAVYLCASSFFTGGELFFGEGSRLTVL.